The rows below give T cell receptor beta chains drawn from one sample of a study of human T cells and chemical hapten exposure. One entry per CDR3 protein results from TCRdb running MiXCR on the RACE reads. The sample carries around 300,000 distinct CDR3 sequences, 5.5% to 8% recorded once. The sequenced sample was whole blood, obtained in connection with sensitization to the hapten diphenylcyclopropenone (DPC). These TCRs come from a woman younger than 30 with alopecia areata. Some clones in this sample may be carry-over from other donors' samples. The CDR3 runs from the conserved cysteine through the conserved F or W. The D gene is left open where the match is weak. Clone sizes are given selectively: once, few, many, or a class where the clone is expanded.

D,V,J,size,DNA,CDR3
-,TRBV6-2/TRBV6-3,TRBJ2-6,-,TGTGCCAGCAGCGACAGTCTCTATGGGGCCAACGTCCTGACTTTC,CASSDSLYGANVLTF
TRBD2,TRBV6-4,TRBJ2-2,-,TGTGCCAGCAGTAGCGGGGGGGCCACCGGGGAGCTGTTTTTT,CASSSGGATGELFF
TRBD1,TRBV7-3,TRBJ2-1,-,TGTGCCAGCAGCTCCCGTTTAGACAGGGCAGGTTTCAGTGAGCAGTTCTTC,CASSSRLDRAGFSEQFF
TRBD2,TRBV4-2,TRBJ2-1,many,TGTGCCAGCAGCCCGGGGGGGAGCTCCTACAATGAGCAGTTCTTC,CASSPGGSSYNEQFF
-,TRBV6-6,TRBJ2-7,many,TGTGCCAGCAGTTACTCGGCCCAGGACGCTTACGAGCAGTACTTC,CASSYSAQDAYEQYF
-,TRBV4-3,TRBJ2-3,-,TGCGCCAGCAGCCAAGATCTGCGGCGAGGCGACACAGATACGCAGTATTTT,CASSQDLRRGDTDTQYF
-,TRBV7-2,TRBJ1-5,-,TGTGCCAGCAGCACAGGGTACCAGAGCAATCAGCCCCAGCATTTT,CASSTGYQSNQPQHF
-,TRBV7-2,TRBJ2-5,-,TGTGCCAGCAGCTTAAACGGATTGGAAGAGACCCAGTACTTC,CASSLNGLEETQYF
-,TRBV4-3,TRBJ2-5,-,TGCGCCAGCAGCCAACAGATTTGGAGGGGGGAGACCCAGTACTTC,CASSQQIWRGETQYF
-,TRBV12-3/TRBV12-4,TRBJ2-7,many,TGTGCCAGCTCTAGGGGGGGGCTCTACGAGCAGTACTTC,CASSRGGLYEQYF
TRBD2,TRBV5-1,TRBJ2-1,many,TGCGCCAGCAGCTCGAGCGGGGGGAGGTCGGGTGCGCAGTTCTTC,CASSSSGGRSGAQFF
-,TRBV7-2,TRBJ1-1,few,TGTGCCAGCAGCTTAGCTGAAGCTTTCTTT,CASSLAEAFF
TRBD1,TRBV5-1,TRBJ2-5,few,TGCGCCAGCAGCGTGGGGGACAGGGGGCGCGAAGAGACCCAGTACTTC,CASSVGDRGREETQYF
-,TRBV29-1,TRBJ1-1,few,TGCAGCGCTCGGGACACCGGTTTGAGCACTGAAGCTTTCTTT,CSARDTGLSTEAFF
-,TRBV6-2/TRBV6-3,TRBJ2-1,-,TGTGCCAGCAACATGCAGGGTACCTGGAGTGAGCAGTTCTTC,CASNMQGTWSEQFF
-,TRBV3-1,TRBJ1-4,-,TGTGCCAGCAGCCAAGTTTACAGCTTAATGACAAAACTGTTTTTT,CASSQVYSLMTKLFF
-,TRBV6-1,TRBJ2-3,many,TGTGCCAGCAGTGAAGTAGGAACAGACCATGATACGCAGTATTTT,CASSEVGTDHDTQYF
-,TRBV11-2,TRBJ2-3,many,TGTGCCAGCAGCTGGGGGGCAGATACGCAGTATTTT,CASSWGADTQYF
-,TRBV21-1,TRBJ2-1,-,TGTGCCAGCAGCAAAGTGGGCAGACACAATGAGCAGTTCTTC,CASSKVGRHNEQFF
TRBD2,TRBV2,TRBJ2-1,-,TGTGCCAGCAGTGGACTAGCGGGGGGGCCTTCTGAGATGCAGTTCTTC,CASSGLAGGPSEMQFF
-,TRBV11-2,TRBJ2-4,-,TGTGCCAGCAGCTTAGGGGACATTCAGTACTTC,CASSLGDIQYF
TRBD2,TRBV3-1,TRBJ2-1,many,TGTGCCAGCAGCCAAGAAGGTGCGGGGGGGCATGAGCAGTTCTTC,CASSQEGAGGHEQFF
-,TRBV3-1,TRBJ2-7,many,TGTGCCAGCACCAGCACACGAACCTACGAGCAGTACTTC,CASTSTRTYEQYF
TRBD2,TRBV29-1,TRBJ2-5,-,TGCAGCGTTGAAAGGGCTAGCGGGGAACCCCGAGAGACCCAGTACTTC,CSVERASGEPRETQYF
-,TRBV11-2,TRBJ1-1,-,TGTGCCAGCAGCTTAGTTGGGGGGCCTGGAAGTGAAGCTTTCTTT,CASSLVGGPGSEAFF
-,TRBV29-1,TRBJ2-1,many,TGCAGCGTTGAAGTCTTCAACAATGAGCAGTTCTTC,CSVEVFNNEQFF
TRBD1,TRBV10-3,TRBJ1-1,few,TGTGCCATCAGGGGGGACAGGGAGAACACTGAAGCTTTCTTT,CAIRGDRENTEAFF
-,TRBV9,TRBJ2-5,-,TGTGCCAGCAGCGTAGATCCTGGGGGGCAGGAGACCCAGTACTTC,CASSVDPGGQETQYF